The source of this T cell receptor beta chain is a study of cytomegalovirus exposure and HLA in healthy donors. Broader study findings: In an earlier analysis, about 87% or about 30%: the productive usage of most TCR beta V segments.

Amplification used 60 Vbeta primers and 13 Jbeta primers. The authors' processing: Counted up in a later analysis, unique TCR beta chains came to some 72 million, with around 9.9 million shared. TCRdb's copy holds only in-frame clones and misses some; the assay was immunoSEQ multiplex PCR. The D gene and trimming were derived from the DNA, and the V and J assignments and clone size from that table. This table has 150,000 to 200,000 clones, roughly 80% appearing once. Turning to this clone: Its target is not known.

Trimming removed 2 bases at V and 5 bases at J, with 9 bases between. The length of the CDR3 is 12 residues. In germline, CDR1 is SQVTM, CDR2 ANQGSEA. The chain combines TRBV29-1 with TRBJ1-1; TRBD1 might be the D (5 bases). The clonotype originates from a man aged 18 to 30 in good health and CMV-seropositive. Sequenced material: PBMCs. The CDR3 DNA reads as TGCAGCGTTGAATGGCCAGGGACTGAAGCTTTCTTT. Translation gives CSVEWPGTEAFF.